One sample yielded the 16 T cell receptor beta chains listed below, sequenced in a study of blood T cell repertoires in COVID-19. Clones were read by immunoSEQ multiplex PCR, and TCRdb kept only the in-frame ones, dropping some. Among about 110,000 clones listed, 80% to 90% were seen once. The sequencing sample was made of peripheral blood. The receptors stem from a woman aged 55-70 years with acute or convalescent COVID-19.

CDR3 coding DNA: TGTGCCAGCAGCGTAGGGTGGGACAGGGAAGGCGAGACCCAGTACTTC. The encoded protein is CASSVGWDREGETQYF. The V call is TRBV9, the J call TRBJ2-5, with 9 bases identical to TRBD1. Germline CDR1 and CDR2: SGDLS and YYNGEE. The CDR3 is made up of 16 amino acids. The V segment lost 0 bases and the J segment 5 bases; nucleotides outside the gene matches: 8.

The J gene is TRBJ2-1, the V gene TRBV7-2, with a tentative D call TRBD1 (6 bases). CDR3 size: 15 residues. The germline CDR1 and CDR2 sequences are SGHTA and FQGNSA. Trimming took off 4 bases at V and 10 bases at J, with 20 bases between the two ends. The CDR3 loop reads CASSSGDTRRGEQFF. The CDR3 nucleotides read TGTGCCAGCAGCTCAGGGGACACCAGACGGGGCGAGCAGTTCTTC.

This chain connects TRBV18 to TRBJ2-5, with a possible D match to TRBD2 (5 bases). V dropped 1 base and J dropped 3 bases, with 9 bases sitting between them. Germline CDR1 and CDR2: KGHSH and LQKENI. This CDR3 is built from 14 residues. In DNA form, the CDR3 reads TGTGCCAGCTCACCACGGCTAGCAGAAGAGACCCAGTACTTC. Protein product: CASSPRLAEETQYF.

The genes are TRBV19 and TRBJ1-1, with D uncertain. The germline V gene encodes CDR1 LNHDA and CDR2 SQIVND (reference sequence). The CDR3 loop spans 12 amino acids. V was pared by 1 base and J by 8 bases, with 8 bases between. This CDR3 reads CASSIALGEAFF. CDR3 nucleotide sequence: TGTGCCAGTAGTATAGCCCTAGGAGAAGCTTTCTTT.

The V gene is TRBV5-1, the J gene TRBJ2-6, with 9 bases that match TRBD1. Germline CDR1 SGHRS, CDR2 YFSETQ. V lost 4 bases to trimming and J lost 2 bases; unmatched junction nucleotides: 4. The CDR3 totals 16 residues. In DNA form, the CDR3 reads TGCGCCAGCAGCCCCACAGGGGGCGCTGGGGCCAACGTCCTGACTTTC. This translates into CASSPTGGAGANVLTF. The complete variable domain, with remaining parts taken from reference TRBV5-1 and TRBJ2-6, reads KAGVTQTPRYLIKTRGQQVTLSCSPISGHRSVSWYQQTPGQGLQFLFEYFSETQRNKGNFPGRFSGRQFSNSRSEMNVSTLELGDSALYLCASSPTGGAGANVLTFGAGSRLTVL.

The chain carries TRBV9 and TRBJ2-3; tentative D call: TRBD2 (5 bases). Looked up from germline, CDR1 is SGDLS and CDR2 is YYNGEE. V lost 3 bases, J lost 2 bases, and 13 bases lay in between. The CDR3 consists of 15 residues. The DNA for the CDR3 is TGTGCCAGCAGCGCAACGGACTCTAACACAGATACGCAGTATTTT. Amino acid sequence: CASSATDSNTDTQYF.

This rearrangement joins TRBV10-3 to TRBJ1-1; no clear D. V dropped 0 bases and J dropped 1 base, with 6 bases sitting between them. This CDR3 has 14 residues. CDR1 ENHRY and CDR2 SYGVKD come from the germline V gene. Written as DNA, the CDR3 is TGTGCCATCAGTGAGTCGTCACAGAACACTGAAGCTTTCTTT. Translating it yields CAISESSQNTEAFF.

The CDR3 DNA follows: TGTGCCAGCGGGGACAGGATCACCGGGGAGCTGTTTTTT. It yields the protein CASGDRITGELFF. The J gene is TRBJ2-2, the V gene TRBV6-4; TRBD1 matches at 8 bases. Germline values: CDR1 MRHNA, CDR2 SNTAGT. This CDR3 comprises 13 residues. With V trimmed by 8 bases and J by 4 bases, 3 bases remained unmatched.

The V and J genes are TRBV7-2 and TRBJ1-1, with a weak D call TRBD1 (6 bases). Trimming took 8 bases from V and 4 from J, leaving 17 bases between them. The CDR3 loop spans 14 amino acids. CDR1 is SGHTA and CDR2 is FQGNSA in the germline V gene. The CDR3 DNA reads TGTGCCAGCTCATCTCTCAGGGGAGCCACTGAAGCTTTCTTT. This codes for CASSSLRGATEAFF.

The V call is TRBV30, the J call TRBJ1-5, with TRBD1 as a possible D gene (5 bases). The CDR3 is 15 amino acids. Germline loops: CDR1 GTSNPN, CDR2 SVGIG (reference sequence). V was clipped by 3 bases and J by 4 bases, with 16 bases between them. CDR3 coding DNA: TGTGCCTGGAGCGGGCAGGGATTGGGGAATCAGCCCCAGCATTTT. Its translation is CAWSGQGLGNQPQHF.

V gene TRBV24-1 combines with J gene TRBJ2-7; TRBD2 matches 11 bases. V lost 8 bases and J lost 4; bases outside the gene matches: 3. The length of the CDR3 is 13 residues. Germline values: CDR1 KGHDR, CDR2 SFDVKD. DNA for the CDR3: TGTGCCACCATGGCTAGCGGGGGGTACGAGCAGTACTTC. This encodes CATMASGGYEQYF.

The CDR3 DNA follows: TGTGCCACCAGCAGTGACAGGGGGTACCAAGAGACCCAGTACTTC. Translation: CATSSDRGYQETQYF. The rearrangement joins TRBV15 to TRBJ2-5, with 9 bases identical to TRBD1. The CDR3 runs to 15 residues. Trimming removed 3 bases from V and 0 bases from J; junction bases left unmatched: 2. Germline V gene sequence: CDR1 LNHNV, CDR2 YYDKDF (reference sequence).

The rearrangement links TRBV5-1 to TRBJ1-2; D may be TRBD1 (6 bases). With 2 bases removed from V and 4 bases from J, the gap between germline ends came to 12 bases. Germline CDR1 SGHRS, CDR2 YFSETQ. The CDR3 covers 14 residues. The CDR3 DNA is TGCGCCAGCAGCTTTTCAGGGGTGGGCTATGGCTACACCTTC. Translation gives CASSFSGVGYGYTF.

The V call is TRBV11-3, the J call TRBJ2-1; 10 nucleotides match TRBD1. Per germline, CDR1 SGHNT and CDR2 YENEEA. This CDR3 region has 15 residues. V shed 5 bases and J 2 bases; nucleotides not matched to a gene: 3. The CDR3 DNA reads TGTGCCAGCAGCCCAGGGACAGGGGCCTACAATGAGCAGTTCTTC. It specifies CASSPGTGAYNEQFF.

The chain has TRBV6-2 or TRBV6-3 and TRBJ2-1; possibly TRBD2 for D (5 bases). V lost 5 bases to trimming and J lost 8 bases, with 19 bases between them. Germline V gene data show CDR1 as MNHEY and CDR2 as SVGEGT. The CDR3 runs to 15 residues. CDR3 DNA sequence: TGTGCCAGCAGTCGGGGAACTAACCGGGCGGATGAGCAGTTCTTC. This gives the protein CASSRGTNRADEQFF.

The chain links TRBV24-1 to TRBJ1-5; 9 bases are shared with TRBD1. The CDR3 covers 15 residues. CDR1 is KGHDR and CDR2 is SFDVKD in the germline V gene. The V segment lost 5 bases and the J segment 6 bases; nucleotides outside the gene matches: 7. The CDR3 coding sequence is TGTGCCACCAGTGCCCCCGGGACAGGGTTTCAGCCCCAGCATTTT. The encoded protein is CATSAPGTGFQPQHF.